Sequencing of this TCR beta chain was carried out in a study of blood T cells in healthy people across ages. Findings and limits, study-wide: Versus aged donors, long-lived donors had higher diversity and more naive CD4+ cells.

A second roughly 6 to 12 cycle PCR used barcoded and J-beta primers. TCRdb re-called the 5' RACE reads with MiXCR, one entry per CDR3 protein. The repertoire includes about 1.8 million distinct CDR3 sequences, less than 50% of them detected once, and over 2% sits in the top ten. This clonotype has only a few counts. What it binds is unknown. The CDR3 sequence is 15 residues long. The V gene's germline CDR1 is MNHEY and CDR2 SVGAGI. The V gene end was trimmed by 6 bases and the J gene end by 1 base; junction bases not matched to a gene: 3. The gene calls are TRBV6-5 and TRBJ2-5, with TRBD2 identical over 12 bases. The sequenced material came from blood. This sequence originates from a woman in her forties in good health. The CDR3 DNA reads TGTGCCAGCAGACTACTAGCGGGGGGCCAAGAGACCCAGTACTTC. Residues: CASRLLAGGQETQYF.